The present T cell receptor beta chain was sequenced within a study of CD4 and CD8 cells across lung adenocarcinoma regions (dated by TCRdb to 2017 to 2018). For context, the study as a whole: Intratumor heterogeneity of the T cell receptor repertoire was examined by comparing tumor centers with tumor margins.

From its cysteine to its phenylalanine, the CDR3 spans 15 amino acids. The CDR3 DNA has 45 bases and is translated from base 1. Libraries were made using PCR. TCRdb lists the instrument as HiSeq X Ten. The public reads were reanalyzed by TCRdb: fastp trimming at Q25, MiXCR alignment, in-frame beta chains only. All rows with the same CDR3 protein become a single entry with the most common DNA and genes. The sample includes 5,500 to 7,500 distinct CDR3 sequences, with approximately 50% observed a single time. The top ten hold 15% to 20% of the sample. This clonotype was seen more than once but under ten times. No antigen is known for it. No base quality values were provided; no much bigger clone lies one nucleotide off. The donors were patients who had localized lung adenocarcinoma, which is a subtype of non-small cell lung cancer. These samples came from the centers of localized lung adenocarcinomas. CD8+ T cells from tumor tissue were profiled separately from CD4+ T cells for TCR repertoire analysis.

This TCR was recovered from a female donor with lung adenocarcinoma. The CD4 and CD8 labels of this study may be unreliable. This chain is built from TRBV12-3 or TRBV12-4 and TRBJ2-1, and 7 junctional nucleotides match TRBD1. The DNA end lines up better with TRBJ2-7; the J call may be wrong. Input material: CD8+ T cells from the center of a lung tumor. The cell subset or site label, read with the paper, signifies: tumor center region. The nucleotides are TGTGCCAGCAGTTCACCCACAGGGGTAACGTACGAGCAGTACTTC. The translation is CASSSPTGVTYEQYF.